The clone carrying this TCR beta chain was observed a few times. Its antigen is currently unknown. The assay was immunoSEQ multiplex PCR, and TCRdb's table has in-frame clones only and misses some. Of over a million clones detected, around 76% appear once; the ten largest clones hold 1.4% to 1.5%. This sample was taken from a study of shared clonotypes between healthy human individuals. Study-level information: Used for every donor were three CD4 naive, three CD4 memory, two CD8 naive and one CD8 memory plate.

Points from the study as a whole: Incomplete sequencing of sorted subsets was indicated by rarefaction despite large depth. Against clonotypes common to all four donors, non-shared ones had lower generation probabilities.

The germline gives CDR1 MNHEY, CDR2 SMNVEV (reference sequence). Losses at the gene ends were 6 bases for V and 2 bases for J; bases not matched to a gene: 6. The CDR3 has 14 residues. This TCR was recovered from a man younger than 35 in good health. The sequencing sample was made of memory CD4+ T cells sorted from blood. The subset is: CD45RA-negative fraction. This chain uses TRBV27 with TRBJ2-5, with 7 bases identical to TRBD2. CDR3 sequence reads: CASRRASGQETQYF. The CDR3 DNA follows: TGTGCCAGCAGGCGGGCTAGCGGACAAGAGACCCAGTACTTC.